The 15 T cell receptor beta chains given below trace back to one sample, sequenced in a study of blood T cell repertoires in COVID-19. Using immunoSEQ multiplex PCR, the repertoire was profiled, and TCRdb retains in-frame clones only, with some absent. The sample lists a few hundred thousand clones; around 81% were seen once. Sequencing was done on a sample of PBMCs or T cells enriched from blood (not recorded which). Receptor source: a man aged 25-45 years with acute COVID-19.

The V and J genes are TRBV19 and TRBJ1-2; 9 bases align to TRBD1. CDR1 is LNHDA and CDR2 is SQIVND in the germline V gene (reference sequence). With 2 bases clipped from V and 4 bases from J, the junction kept 5 bases outside the gene matches. This CDR3 is built from 15 residues. The CDR3 spells CASSIQGTGTYGYTF. The DNA for the CDR3 is TGTGCCAGTAGTATACAGGGGACAGGGACCTATGGCTACACCTTC.

The gene calls are TRBV6-2 or TRBV6-3 and TRBJ1-1; D remains ambiguous. Between the trimmed V and J ends, which lost 2 bases and 10 bases, there was a span of 14 bases. CDR3 size: 13 residues. From germline, CDR1 is MNHEY and CDR2 SVGEGT. CDR3 coding DNA: TGTGCCAGCAGTTACCCATCCACCACTCGAGCTTTCTTT. Amino acids: CASSYPSTTRAFF.

This clone was detected only once. The J gene is TRBJ1-2, the V gene TRBV3-1 (or the pseudogene TRBV3-2); 10 bases map to TRBD1. The CDR3 is 14 amino acids. Germline assignment: CDR1 LGHDT and CDR2 YNNKEL (reference sequence). V lost 4 bases to trimming and J lost 8 bases; unmatched junction nucleotides: 7. The CDR3 region is CASSLMTGGQGYTF. In DNA, the CDR3 is TGTGCCAGCAGCCTCATGACAGGGGGCCAGGGCTACACCTTC.

This chain links TRBV19 with TRBJ2-5, with TRBD2 as a possible D gene (6 bases). CDR3 length: 14 amino acids. Germline V gene lookup returns CDR1 LNHDA and CDR2 SQIVND (reference sequence). The germline V and J ends were trimmed by 7 bases and 6 bases, with 18 bases remaining between them. As DNA, the CDR3 is TGTGCCAGTACCTCCATGGGCGGGGCGCAGACCCAGTACTTC. It yields the protein CASTSMGGAQTQYF.

The genes are TRBV5-5 and TRBJ1-2; TRBD1 might be the D (6 bases). Deletions cut 2 bases from V and 3 bases from J, with 17 bases between. There are 16 residues in the CDR3. Per germline, CDR1 SGHKS and CDR2 YYEKEE (reference sequence). CDR3: CASSLEIRGDHYGYTF. The CDR3 DNA is TGTGCCAGCAGCTTAGAAATCAGGGGTGATCACTATGGCTACACCTTC.

V and J are TRBV7-3 and TRBJ1-1; D call uncertain. The germline V and J ends were trimmed by 3 bases and 7 bases, with 12 bases remaining between them. Germline CDR1 is SGHTA and CDR2 is FQGTGA. This CDR3 has 13 amino acids. DNA for the CDR3: TGTGCCAGCAGCTTTGGAGGAGCTAGTGAAGCTTTCTTT. Translated: CASSFGGASEAFF.

The sample holds a few counts of this clone. The rearrangement uses TRBV7-2 and TRBJ1-2; D is perhaps TRBD1 (6 bases). This CDR3 is 16 amino acids long. The germline gives CDR1 SGHTA, CDR2 FQGNSA. V lost 7 bases and J 0 bases, leaving 18 bases between the germline ends. In DNA form, the CDR3 reads TGTGCCAGCATGGCGACAGGACAAAAAACTAACTATGGCTACACCTTC. Its protein product is CASMATGQKTNYGYTF.

The chain couples TRBV27 to TRBJ1-5, with D uncertain. The length of the CDR3 is 13 residues. CDR1 is MNHEY and CDR2 is SMNVEV in the germline V gene (reference sequence). V lost 2 bases and J 5 bases, leaving 7 bases between the germline ends. The CDR3, as DNA: TGTGCCAGCAGTTTAAGGAGGGATCAGCCCCAGCATTTT. Translated, it gives CASSLRRDQPQHF.

The J gene is TRBJ1-3, the V gene TRBV2; 9 nucleotides match TRBD1. V lost 8 bases to trimming and J lost 0 bases; unmatched junction nucleotides: 2. The CDR3 has 14 amino acids. Germline V gives CDR1 SNHLY, CDR2 FYNNEI. CDR3 coding DNA: TGTGCCAGCGGGACAGGGCACTCTGGAAACACCATATATTTT. It translates to CASGTGHSGNTIYF.

The sample holds a few counts of this clone. The chain has TRBV5-5 and TRBJ1-3; D might be TRBD1 (6 bases). The CDR3 has 19 amino acids. Deletions cut 1 base from V and 0 bases from J, with 20 bases between. Germline CDR1 and CDR2: SGHKS and YYEKEE (reference sequence). DNA for the CDR3: TGTGCCAGCAGCTTGCAGGGGCTGACAGGCCGCCTCTCTGGAAACACCATATATTTT. Protein: CASSLQGLTGRLSGNTIYF. The whole variable domain, remainder taken from reference TRBV5-5 and TRBJ1-3, is DAGVTQSPTHLIKTRGQQVTLRCSPISGHKSVSWYQQVLGQGPQFIFQYYEKEERGRGNFPDRFSARQFPNYSSELNVNALLLGDSALYLCASSLQGLTGRLSGNTIYFGEGSWLTVV.

This chain joins TRBV4-2 and TRBJ1-1; D perhaps matches TRBD1 (5 bases). This CDR3 has 14 amino acids. Germline values: CDR1 LGHNA, CDR2 YNFKEQ. Trimming shortened V by 3 bases and J by 1 base, and 9 bases separated the two germline ends. The CDR3 sequence: CASSHLGPNTEAFF. The CDR3 DNA reads as TGTGCCAGCAGCCATCTGGGGCCGAACACTGAAGCTTTCTTT.

This chain connects TRBV3-1 (or the pseudogene TRBV3-2) to TRBJ2-3; the match to TRBD2 covers 8 bases. The CDR3 has 13 residues. Germline CDR1 and CDR2: LGHDT and YNNKEL (reference sequence). The trim removed 5 bases at V and 15 bases at J, leaving 13 bases unmatched. The CDR3 reads CASSGGGNSWRYF. The DNA of the CDR3 is TGTGCCAGCAGCGGCGGGGGGAACAGTTGGAGATATTTT.

The chain uses TRBV7-2 and TRBJ1-5, with TRBD1 matching 11 bases. Looked up from germline, CDR1 is SGHTA and CDR2 is FQGNSA. This CDR3 comprises 18 residues. After removal of 4 bases from V and 2 bases from J, the junction contained 10 bases not matched to a gene. The CDR3 spells CASSSRPGQGGGNQPQHF. CDR3 DNA: TGTGCCAGCAGCTCCCGTCCGGGACAGGGGGGCGGCAATCAGCCCCAGCATTTT.

This clone has just one count. V gene TRBV5-4 combines with J gene TRBJ2-1; 10 bases are shared with TRBD2. The CDR3 loop spans 15 amino acids. Looked up from germline, CDR1 is SGHNT and CDR2 is YYREEE (reference sequence). J gave up 5 bases and V 4 bases, and 6 bases lay outside the gene matches. CDR3 loop: CASSLGTSDHNEQFF. The CDR3 coding sequence is TGTGCCAGCAGCCTCGGGACTAGCGACCACAATGAGCAGTTCTTC. Looking up the rest from reference TRBV5-4 and TRBJ2-1 gives the full variable domain: ETGVTQSPTHLIKTRGQQVTLRCSSQSGHNTVSWYQQALGQGPQFIFQYYREEENGRGNFPPRFSGLQFPNYSSELNVNALELDDSALYLCASSLGTSDHNEQFFGPGTRLTVL.

The V call is TRBV5-5, the J call TRBJ2-5; possible D gene TRBD2, 5 bases. Germline lookup yields CDR1 SGHKS and CDR2 YYEKEE (reference sequence). V lost 0 bases to trimming and J lost 5 bases, with 17 bases between them. The CDR3 is 16 amino acids. The CDR3 DNA follows: TGTGCCAGCAGCTTGGGGGCGACTACAACCTCGGAGACCCAGTACTTC. Translated, it gives CASSLGATTTSETQYF. Drawing the rest from reference TRBV5-5 and TRBJ2-5, the complete variable domain is DAGVTQSPTHLIKTRGQQVTLRCSPISGHKSVSWYQQVLGQGPQFIFQYYEKEERGRGNFPDRFSARQFPNYSSELNVNALLLGDSALYLCASSLGATTTSETQYFGPGTRLLVL.